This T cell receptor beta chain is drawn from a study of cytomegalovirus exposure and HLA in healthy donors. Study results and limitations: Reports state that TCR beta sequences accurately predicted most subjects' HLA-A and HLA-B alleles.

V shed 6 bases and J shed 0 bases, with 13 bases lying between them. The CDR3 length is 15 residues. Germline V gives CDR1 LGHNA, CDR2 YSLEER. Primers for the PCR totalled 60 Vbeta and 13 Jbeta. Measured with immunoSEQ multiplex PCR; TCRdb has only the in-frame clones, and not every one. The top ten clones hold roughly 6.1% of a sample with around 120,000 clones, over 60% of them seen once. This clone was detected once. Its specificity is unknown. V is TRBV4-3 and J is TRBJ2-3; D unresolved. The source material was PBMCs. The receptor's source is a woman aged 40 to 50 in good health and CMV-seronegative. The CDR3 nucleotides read TGCGCCAGCAGTCAGACACAATCTAGCACAGATACGCAGTATTTT. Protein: CASSQTQSSTDTQYF.